This T cell receptor (beta chain) comes out of a study of PD-1 blockade in classical Hodgkin lymphoma. Study-wide results and caveats: In newly diagnosed patients, baseline TCR diversity was reportedly below that of healthy donors. Baseline diversity resembling that of newly diagnosed patients was seen in complete responders.

Only in-frame clones appear in the TCRdb table, and some are missing; sequencing was by immunoSEQ multiplex PCR. The table includes some 150,000 clones, nearly 80% detected once. From germline, CDR1 is SEHNR and CDR2 FQNEAQ (reference sequence). Deletions cut 0 bases from V and 5 bases from J, with 11 bases between. CDR3 size: 15 residues. Regarding this clone: The antigen remains unidentified.

Each of the patients experienced relapse following autologous stem cell transplantation, and their brentuximab vedotin exposure differed. The specimen was peripheral blood mononuclear cells (PBMCs), collected before the second cycle of nivolumab. The receptor's source is a human donor with classical Hodgkin lymphoma. The chain links TRBV7-9 to TRBJ2-1; a weak D match, TRBD1 (5 bases). The CDR3 region has the DNA TGTGCCAGCAGCTTAGCCAGGGCCCCCGACAATGAGCAGTTCTTC. This encodes CASSLARAPDNEQFF.